This T cell receptor (beta chain) was sequenced during a study of blood T cell repertoires in COVID-19. Overall study: Specimens from acute and convalescent COVID-19 originated in the United States, Italy and Spain. The cDNA or gDNA used as material had been derived from T cells, B-cell-depleted T cells, or PBMCs.

As originally analysed: For nucleated cells, counts were estimated from reference gene primer amplification. Measured with immunoSEQ multiplex PCR; TCRdb has only the in-frame clones, and not every one. Clone size and the V and J calls come from that table; the DNA yielded D and trimming. Of hundreds of thousands of clones listed, 70% to 90% were seen once; the top ten hold roughly 3%. Germline V CDR1 and CDR2: DFQATT, SNEGSKA (reference sequence). The CDR3 is 13 amino acids. V was trimmed by 3 bases and J by 5 bases, leaving 10 bases between them. What was sequenced was peripheral blood. This TCR came from a man aged 18 to 29 with active or convalescent COVID-19. The rearrangement joins TRBV20-1 to TRBJ2-2; no clear D. CDR3 amino acids: CSASSTVTGELFF. The CDR3 DNA reads TGCAGTGCTAGTTCCACAGTAACCGGGGAGCTGTTTTTT.